The clone carrying this T cell receptor (beta chain) has only a few counts. Antigen specificity is unknown. One entry per CDR3 protein results from TCRdb running MiXCR on the 5' RACE reads. The data show approximately 65,000 distinct CDR3 sequences, about 9.4% seen once. The sample is drawn from a study of T-cell memory formation after mild COVID-19. Findings and limits, study-wide: Specificity for SARS-CoV-2 was not confirmed among the second-wave clones peaking on day 37.

This clonotype originated in a man between 18 and 35 years old who had mild COVID-19 (a few samples of this study predate the infection). Cell type and time point are not known. Material: PBMCs or a T cell subset sorted from them (not recorded which).

DNA for the CDR3: TGTGCCAGTAGTAACGGAGTACTCACAGATACGCAGTATTTT. It encodes CASSNGVLTDTQYF. J is TRBJ2-3 and V is TRBV19; D gene unclear. The CDR3 length is 14 residues. Trimming pared 4 bases from V and 2 bases from J, leaving 10 bases between. In germline, CDR1 is LNHDA, CDR2 SQIVND (reference sequence).